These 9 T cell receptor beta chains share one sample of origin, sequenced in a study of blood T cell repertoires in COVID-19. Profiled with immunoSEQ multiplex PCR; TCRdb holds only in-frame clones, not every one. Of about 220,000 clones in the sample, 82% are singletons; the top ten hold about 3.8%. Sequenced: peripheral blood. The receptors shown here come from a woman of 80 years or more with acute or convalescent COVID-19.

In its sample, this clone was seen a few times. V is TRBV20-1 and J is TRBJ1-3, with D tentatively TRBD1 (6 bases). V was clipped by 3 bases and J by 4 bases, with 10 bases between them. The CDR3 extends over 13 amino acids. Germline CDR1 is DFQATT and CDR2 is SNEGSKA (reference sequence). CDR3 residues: CSASTGIGNTIYF. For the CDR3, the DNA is TGCAGTGCTAGTACAGGGATAGGAAACACCATATATTTT.

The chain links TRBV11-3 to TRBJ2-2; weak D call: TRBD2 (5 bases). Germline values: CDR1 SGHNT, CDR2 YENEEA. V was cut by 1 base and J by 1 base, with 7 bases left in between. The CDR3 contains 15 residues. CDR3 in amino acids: CASSLVRENTGELFF. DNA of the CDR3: TGTGCCAGCAGCTTAGTACGGGAGAACACCGGGGAGCTGTTTTTT.

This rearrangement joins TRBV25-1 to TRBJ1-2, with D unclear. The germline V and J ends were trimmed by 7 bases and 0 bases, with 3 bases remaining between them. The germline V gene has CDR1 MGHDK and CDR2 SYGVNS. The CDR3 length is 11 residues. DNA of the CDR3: TGTGCCAGCACCTCTAACTATGGCTACACCTTC. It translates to CASTSNYGYTF.

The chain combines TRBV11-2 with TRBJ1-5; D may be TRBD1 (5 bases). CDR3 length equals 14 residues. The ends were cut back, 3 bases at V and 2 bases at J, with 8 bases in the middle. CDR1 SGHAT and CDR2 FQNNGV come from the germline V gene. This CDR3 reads CASSLDTGNQPQHF. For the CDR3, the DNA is TGTGCCAGCAGCTTGGACACTGGCAATCAGCCCCAGCATTTT.

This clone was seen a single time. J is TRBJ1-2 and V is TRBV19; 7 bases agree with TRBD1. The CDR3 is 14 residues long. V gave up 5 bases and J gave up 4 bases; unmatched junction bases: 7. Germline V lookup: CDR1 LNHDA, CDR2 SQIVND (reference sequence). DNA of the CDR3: TGTGCCAGTAGTTTCCTGGACAGGCCCTATGGCTACACCTTC. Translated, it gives CASSFLDRPYGYTF.

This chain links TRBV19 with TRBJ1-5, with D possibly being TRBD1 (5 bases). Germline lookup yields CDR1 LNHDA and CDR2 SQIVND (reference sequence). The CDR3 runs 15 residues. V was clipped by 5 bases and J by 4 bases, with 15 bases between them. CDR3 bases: TGTGCCAGTAGTGGGACGGGGGGGATGAATCAGCCCCAGCATTTT. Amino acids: CASSGTGGMNQPQHF.

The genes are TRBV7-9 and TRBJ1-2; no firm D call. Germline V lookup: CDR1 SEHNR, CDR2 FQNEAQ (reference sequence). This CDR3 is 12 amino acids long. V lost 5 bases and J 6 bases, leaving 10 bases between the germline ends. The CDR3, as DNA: TGTGCCAGCAGCCCTCTAGGTGATGGCTACACCTTC. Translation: CASSPLGDGYTF.

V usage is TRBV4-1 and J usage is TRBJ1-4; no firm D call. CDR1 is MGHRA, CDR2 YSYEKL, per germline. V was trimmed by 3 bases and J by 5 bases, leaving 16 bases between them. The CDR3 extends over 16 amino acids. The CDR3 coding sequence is TGCGCCAGCAGCCAGGGCCGAGACGGCCAGAATGAAAAACTGTTTTTT. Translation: CASSQGRDGQNEKLFF.

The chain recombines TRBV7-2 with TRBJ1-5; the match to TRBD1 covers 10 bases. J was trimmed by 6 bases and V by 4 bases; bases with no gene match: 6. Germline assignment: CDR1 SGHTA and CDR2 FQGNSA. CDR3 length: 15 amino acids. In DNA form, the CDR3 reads TGTGCCAGCAGCTCCGGGACAGGGGTGGGTCAGCCCCAGCATTTT. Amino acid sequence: CASSSGTGVGQPQHF.